This T cell receptor (beta chain) comes out of a study of CD8 T cells in Susac syndrome. About the research overall: At the time of blood draw, patients with Susac syndrome were therapy-naive, receiving corticosteroids, or receiving intravenous immunoglobulin alone.

From germline, CDR1 is LGHNT and CDR2 FRNRAP. Trimming pared 6 bases from V and 4 bases from J, leaving 0 bases between. The CDR3 has 9 residues. It was with random hexamers that about 0.45 to 1 ug RNA was reverse transcribed. Using its own MiXCR run on the immunoSEQ multiplex PCR reads, TCRdb lists one record per CDR3 protein. The sample carries fewer than 140,000 distinct CDR3 sequences, around 94% recorded once. This receptor was identified in a human donor with Susac syndrome. This chain uses TRBV12-5 with TRBJ2-5; D not certain. Sequenced material: CD8+ T cells from PBMCs. CDR3 region: CASGETQYF. CDR3 DNA sequence: TGTGCTAGTGGAGAGACCCAGTACTTC.